The rows below give T cell receptor beta chains drawn from one sample of a study of radiotherapy plus CTLA-4 blockade in lung cancer. Only in-frame clones appear in the TCRdb table, and some are missing; sequencing was by immunoSEQ multiplex PCR. The profile covers some 78,000 clones, with around 85% appearing a single time and about 2% taken by the ten largest. This sample comprised peripheral blood, obtained from a patient treated with radiotherapy plus ipilimumab. The receptors here all came from a human donor with non-small cell lung cancer who had a partial response to radiotherapy plus ipilimumab. Both conserved end residues are part of each CDR3. A D gene is named only where the DNA matches it firmly.

V gene	J gene	D gene	CDR3 protein
TRBV6-4	TRBJ1-1	TRBD1	CASSPQTGGSTEAFF
TRBV28	TRBJ2-3	TRBD2	CASSRTSGNLPDTQYF
TRBV28	TRBJ2-7	TRBD1	CASEGQVGYEQYF
TRBV27	TRBJ1-1	-	CASSLNRNTEAFF
TRBV7-2	TRBJ2-3	TRBD2	CASSRTGTSGTTDTQYF
TRBV5-5	TRBJ2-2	-	CASSLTYGYTGELFF
TRBV9	TRBJ2-3	-	CASSVRGGASTDTQYF
TRBV28	TRBJ2-1	TRBD2	CASRTAGTSGSYNEQFF
TRBV10-3	TRBJ1-3	TRBD1	CAISAGTGARNTIYF
TRBV11-3	-	TRBD1	CASSRNRDRGYEQYF